Below are 27 T cell receptor beta chains sequenced from a single sample in a study of T-cell reconstitution after alpha-beta-depleted transplantation in children. TCRbeta library preparation incorporated unique molecular identifiers. MiXCR, run by TCRdb on the PCR reads, gives a single entry per CDR3 protein. Here the sample spans roughly 590,000 distinct CDR3 sequences, 16% being singletons. The source was PBMCs from the stem cell graft donor, collected from the stem cell graft. The receptor set was obtained from a human donor who donated a stem cell graft to a child with acute myeloid leukemia.

The CDR3 sequence: CASSLDSAGFVRSTDTQYF. In DNA, the CDR3 is TGTGCCAGCAGCTTGGACAGCGCAGGATTTGTCAGGAGCACAGATACGCAGTATTTT. The chain combines TRBV5-4 with TRBJ2-3; D is uncertain. The germline V gene encodes CDR1 SGHNT and CDR2 YYREEE (reference sequence). Trimming took off 0 bases at V and 0 bases at J, with 20 bases between the two ends. This CDR3 is 19 amino acids long.

This clonotype has at least ten counts. The rearrangement links TRBV20-1 to TRBJ1-2; 7 bases fit TRBD1. The CDR3 contains 11 residues. The germline CDR1 and CDR2 sequences are DFQATT and SNEGSKA (reference sequence). Germline trimming cut 5 bases from V and 8 bases from J; bases unmatched to any gene: 5. The CDR3 DNA reads TGCAGTGCTGGTCGACAGGGCGGCTACACCTTC. Translating it yields CSAGRQGGYTF.

Only a few counts were recorded for this clonotype. The chain is built from TRBV20-1 and TRBJ1-6; D ambiguous. V was clipped by 4 bases and J by 7 bases, with 14 bases between them. CDR3 length: 14 residues. Germline assignment: CDR1 DFQATT and CDR2 SNEGSKA (reference sequence). CDR3 DNA: TGCAGTGCTAAAGAGGGTGCACCCAATTCACCCCTCCACTTT. It is translated as CSAKEGAPNSPLHF.

In DNA form, the CDR3 reads TGTGCCAGCAGCTTAGTGGCGGGGGCCTACGAGCAGTACGTC. This gives the protein CASSLVAGAYEQYV. The chain is built from TRBV7-8 and TRBJ2-7; 7 bases line up with TRBD2. The V gene's germline CDR1 is SGHVS and CDR2 FQNEAQ. This CDR3 is built from 14 residues. J lost 2 bases, V lost 1 base, and 2 bases had no gene match.

This clonotype showed up many times. This chain joins TRBV20-1 and TRBJ1-5; tentatively, D is TRBD1 (5 bases). The CDR3 is made up of 17 amino acids. V lost 0 bases and J lost 2, with 17 bases in between. Germline-derived CDR1 and CDR2 are DFQATT and SNEGSKA (reference sequence). The CDR3 DNA is TGCAGTGCTAGAGATTGGCAGGGAGTAGGTGGCAATCAGCCCCAGCATTTT. This codes for CSARDWQGVGGNQPQHF.

As for this clonotype: Possible read error: a much larger clone is one base away. V and J are TRBV12-3 or TRBV12-4 and TRBJ2-2, with D hard to call. The CDR3 has 14 amino acids. Here the CDR3 reads CARSSRTVAGELFF. The CDR3 coding sequence is TGTGCCAGGAGTTCCCGAACAGTGGCCGGGGAGCTGTTTTTT.

There are a few counts of this clonotype. The rearrangement joins TRBV7-2 to TRBJ1-5, with unresolved D. V was pared by 5 bases and J by 5 bases, with 10 bases between. CDR1 SGHTA and CDR2 FQGNSA come from the germline V gene. CDR3 length: 13 residues. For the CDR3, the DNA is TGTGCCAGCAGCCCAGGATCCCATCAGCCCCAGCATTTT. Its protein is CASSPGSHQPQHF. The full variable domain, completed using reference TRBV7-2 and TRBJ1-5, is GAGVSQSPSNKVTEKGKDVELRCDPISGHTALYWYRQSLGQGLEFLIYFQGNSAPDKSGLPSDRFSAERTGGSVSTLTIQRTQQEDSAVYLCASSPGSHQPQHFGDGTRLSIL.

This clonotype occurred a few times. The V and J genes are TRBV20-1 and TRBJ2-5; no clear D gene. Germline CDR1 reads DFQATT; CDR2 reads SNEGSKA (reference sequence). The CDR3 sequence is 13 residues long. With 2 bases removed from V and 2 bases from J, the gap between germline ends came to 9 bases. CDR3 bases: TGCAGTGCTAGAAGTTCACCTCAAGAGACCCAGTACTTC. Its protein is CSARSSPQETQYF.

V usage is TRBV4-1 and J usage is TRBJ1-2; tentatively, D is TRBD1 (5 bases). The V and J ends lost 0 bases and 5 bases respectively, with 13 bases between them. Looked up from germline, CDR1 is MGHRA and CDR2 is YSYEKL. There are 15 residues in the CDR3. Written as DNA, the CDR3 is TGCGCCAGCAGCCAAGAATCGGGGGTCGGGTATGGCTACACCTTC. Protein: CASSQESGVGYGYTF.

The rearrangement uses TRBV27 and TRBJ1-5; D call uncertain. The germline CDR1 and CDR2 sequences are MNHEY and SMNVEV (reference sequence). This CDR3 has 13 amino acids. With 9 bases removed from V and 6 bases from J, the gap between germline ends came to 15 bases. The DNA for the CDR3 is TGTGCCAGTAGGGCCGGGCAGTTTCAGCCCCAGCATTTT. It translates to CASRAGQFQPQHF.

The rearrangement uses TRBV7-2 and TRBJ2-7, with TRBD1 matching over 10 bases. Looked up from germline, CDR1 is SGHTA and CDR2 is FQGNSA. CDR3 length equals 14 residues. In nucleotides, the CDR3 is TGTGCCAGCAGCCTCGGGACAGGGGCATACGACCAGTACGTC. It is translated as CASSLGTGAYDQYV.

V is TRBV7-6 and J is TRBJ2-3, with 8 bases identical to TRBD2. Germline V gives CDR1 SGHVS, CDR2 FNYEAQ. V was pared by 2 bases and J by 5 bases, with 18 bases of the junction left unmatched. The CDR3 sequence is 19 residues long. This chain's CDR3 is CASSLNYGGAKGSGDTQYF. CDR3 in DNA: TGTGCCAGCAGCTTAAATTACGGGGGGGCCAAGGGTTCAGGAGATACGCAGTATTTT.

This clonotype was observed at least ten times. The chain links TRBV5-5 to TRBJ1-5; D ambiguous. This CDR3 spans 15 amino acids. CDR1 and CDR2 from the germline V gene are SGHKS and YYEKEE (reference sequence). Trimming took 5 bases from V and 2 from J, leaving 14 bases between them. The CDR3 here is CASSWRASGNQPQHF. In nucleotides, the CDR3 is TGTGCCAGCAGTTGGCGGGCTTCGGGCAATCAGCCCCAGCATTTT. The entire variable domain, with the rest obtained from reference TRBV5-5 and TRBJ1-5, is as follows: DAGVTQSPTHLIKTRGQQVTLRCSPISGHKSVSWYQQVLGQGPQFIFQYYEKEERGRGNFPDRFSARQFPNYSSELNVNALLLGDSALYLCASSWRASGNQPQHFGDGTRLSIL.

This clonotype was found many times. The chain combines TRBV5-1 with TRBJ2-7; no reliable D call. The CDR3 is 14 residues long. Germline V CDR1 and CDR2: SGHRS, YFSETQ. The V gene lost 3 bases and the J gene lost 2 bases, with 12 bases spanning the gap. CDR3 coding DNA: TGCGCCAGCAGCTCGACGGGCGGCGCCTACGAGCAGTACTTC. Translation gives CASSSTGGAYEQYF. The whole variable domain, remainder taken from reference TRBV5-1 and TRBJ2-7, is KAGVTQTPRYLIKTRGQQVTLSCSPISGHRSVSWYQQTPGQGLQFLFEYFSETQRNKGNFPGRFSGRQFSNSRSEMNVSTLELGDSALYLCASSSTGGAYEQYFGPGTRLTVT.

The genes are TRBV5-1 and TRBJ2-1; a weak D match, TRBD2 (6 bases). V was trimmed by 4 bases and J by 0 bases, leaving 14 bases between them. The CDR3 covers 16 residues. Germline CDR1 and CDR2: SGHRS and YFSETQ. CDR3 protein: CASSPDSGYSYNEQFF. The CDR3 DNA reads as TGCGCCAGCAGCCCGGATAGCGGATACTCCTACAATGAGCAGTTCTTC.

J is TRBJ1-6 and V is TRBV11-2, with D perhaps matching TRBD1 (6 bases). CDR1 is SGHAT, CDR2 FQNNGV, per germline. V was shortened by 5 bases and J by 2 bases, with 25 bases between the two germline ends. This CDR3 has 20 residues. The CDR3 DNA sequence: TGTGCCAGCAGCGTAGGGACAATAGGAATTTTCGGGGCCTATAATTCACCCCTCCACTTT. Translated: CASSVGTIGIFGAYNSPLHF.

The chain links TRBV7-2 to TRBJ2-7; 9 nucleotides match TRBD2. CDR3 size: 16 residues. Germline V gives CDR1 SGHTA, CDR2 FQGNSA. Losses at the gene ends were 1 base for V and 0 bases for J; bases not matched to a gene: 4. In DNA, the CDR3 is TGTGCCAGCAGCTTAGTGCGGGGGGGCCGCTCCTACGAGCAGTACTTC. Protein sequence: CASSLVRGGRSYEQYF. The full variable domain, its missing parts supplied by reference TRBV7-2 and TRBJ2-7, is GAGVSQSPSNKVTEKGKDVELRCDPISGHTALYWYRQSLGQGLEFLIYFQGNSAPDKSGLPSDRFSAERTGGSVSTLTIQRTQQEDSAVYLCASSLVRGGRSYEQYFGPGTRLTVT.

This clonotype was counted a few times. V usage is TRBV6-1 and J usage is TRBJ2-3; weak D call: TRBD2 (5 bases). V was pared by 11 bases and J by 1 base, with 16 bases between. CDR3 length: 14 residues. Looked up from germline, CDR1 is MNHNS and CDR2 is SASEGT. CDR3 residues: CAVTRGSGTDTQYF. DNA of the CDR3: TGTGCCGTAACCCGGGGTTCTGGCACAGATACGCAGTATTTT.

V gene TRBV12-3 or TRBV12-4 combines with J gene TRBJ2-1; D is possibly TRBD2 (7 bases). The CDR3 loop spans 16 amino acids. Trimming pared 7 bases from V and 3 bases from J, leaving 19 bases between. CDR3 nucleotides: TGTGCCAGCACCCCTGGGGGGCGGGGGAACTACAATGAGCAGTTCTTC. Amino acids: CASTPGGRGNYNEQFF.

The sample holds a few counts of this clonotype. V is TRBV30 and J is TRBJ2-7; 7 bases are shared with TRBD1. The V and J ends lost 1 base and 9 bases, in that order; junction bases with no gene match: 9. Germline assignment: CDR1 GTSNPN and CDR2 SVGIG (reference sequence). The CDR3 sequence is 13 residues long. CDR3 DNA sequence: TGTGCCTGGAGTGGAGAAACACAGGGGAGGCAGTACTTC. It codes for CAWSGETQGRQYF.

This clonotype was counted many times. The rearrangement uses TRBV6-1 and TRBJ2-3; TRBD2 aligns across 10 bases. J lost 4 bases, V lost 5 bases, and 3 bases had no gene match. The germline CDR1 and CDR2 sequences are MNHNS and SASEGT. The CDR3 is 14 amino acids. CDR3 residues: CASSPGLASDTQYF. The CDR3 region has the DNA TGTGCCAGCAGTCCGGGACTAGCGTCAGATACGCAGTATTTT.

This clonotype was seen ten or more times. This sequence joins TRBV20-1 and TRBJ2-1, with 14 bases matching TRBD2. This CDR3 region has 16 residues. Trimming removed 6 bases from V and 4 bases from J; junction bases left unmatched: 8. The germline V gene has CDR1 DFQATT and CDR2 SNEGSKA (reference sequence). The chain's CDR3 is CSAYRLAGGPYNEQFF. DNA of the CDR3: TGCAGTGCGTACAGACTAGCGGGGGGGCCTTACAATGAGCAGTTCTTC.

About this clonotype itself: A far larger clone differs by one base, so this is likely a read error. The CDR3 loop reads CARSLGYEQYV. CDR3 nucleotide sequence: TGTGCCCGCAGCTTAGGGTACGAGCAGTACGTC. The chain is built from TRBV7-9 and TRBJ2-7; D is unresolved. The CDR3 totals 11 residues. Germline V gene data show CDR1 as SEHNR and CDR2 as FQNEAQ (reference sequence).

This clonotype has at least ten counts. J is TRBJ2-3 and V is TRBV20-1, with 11 bases that match TRBD2. Germline CDR1 reads DFQATT; CDR2 reads SNEGSKA (reference sequence). This CDR3 contains 16 residues. Trimming removed 0 bases from V and 4 bases from J; junction bases left unmatched: 6. This chain's CDR3 is CSARDVTSGDSDTQYF. The DNA of the CDR3 is TGCAGTGCTAGAGATGTGACTAGCGGGGATTCAGATACGCAGTATTTT.

This clonotype was recorded at least ten times. At one of its ends the junction is not consistent with the germline gene, which may arise from a read error. The DNA for the CDR3 is TGTGCCAGCAGCTTGGGCGGTGAAGCTTTCTTT. Protein sequence: CASSLGGEAFF. The chain uses TRBV5-1 and TRBJ1-1; D is ambiguous. The CDR3 runs 11 residues. Germline CDR1 SGHRS, CDR2 YFSETQ.

This clonotype was seen ten or more times. This chain uses TRBV7-9 with TRBJ2-7, with 11 bases fitting TRBD1. There are 14 residues in the CDR3. V trimming: 4 bases; J trimming: 1 base; junction bases outside the gene matches: 0. Per germline, CDR1 SEHNR and CDR2 FQNEAQ (reference sequence). Written as DNA, the CDR3 is TGTGCCAGCAGCTGGGACAGGGGGTCCTACGAGCAGTACTTC. Its translation: CASSWDRGSYEQYF.

Of note for this clonotype: One base away lies a much larger clone, so this may be a sequencing read error. The chain couples TRBV7-2 to TRBJ1-5; no clear D. The CDR3 runs to 15 residues. Germline loops: CDR1 SGHTA, CDR2 FQGNSA. Here the CDR3 DNA reads TGTGCCAGCAGCTTAGTAACGGGAGGCAATCAGCCCCGGCATTTT. Encoded protein: CASSLVTGGNQPRHF.